This T cell receptor (beta chain) stems from a study of response to subunit inactivated influenza vaccine. Findings and caveats of the study: Authors proposed each seasonal influenza vaccination draws in few new T cells.

TCRdb re-analysed the RT-PCR reads in MiXCR, keeping a single row per CDR3 protein. The sample has 650,000 or so distinct CDR3 sequences, roughly 15% seen once. About this clonotype itself: The antigen remains undetermined.

The CDR3 is 15 residues long. The V gene's germline CDR1 is LGHNA and CDR2 YSLEER. V was pared by 1 base and J by 9 bases, with 6 bases of the junction left unmatched. The input for sequencing was PBMCs from blood, taken approximately 15 days before vaccination. V usage is TRBV4-3 and J usage is TRBJ2-1; 10 bases are a match to TRBD2. The receptor's source is a man aged 50 to 59 who received an inactivated influenza vaccine. CDR3 coding DNA: TGCGCCAGCAGCCAAGTGAGCGGGGGGGCTTTTGAGCAGTTCTTC. Protein product: CASSQVSGGAFEQFF.